This is a list of T cell receptor beta chains from one sample in a study of blood T cell repertoires in COVID-19. Sequenced by immunoSEQ multiplex PCR; TCRdb stores in-frame clones only, minus some. The profile covers tens of thousands of clones, with approximately 83% appearing a single time and approximately 10% taken by the ten largest. Sequenced input: peripheral blood. These receptors all stem from an elderly man with COVID-19, enrolled during active disease. CDR3s include the opening cysteine and the closing phenylalanine or tryptophan. Each record gives: V gene, clone size, D gene, J gene, CDR3 protein, CDR3 DNA. A D gene is named only where the DNA matches it firmly. Size is stated for part of the rows, as once, few or many counts, or as a class when the clone is expanded.

TRBV15	-	TRBD1	TRBJ1-2	CATSIRRGQQDYTF	TGTGCCACCAGCATAAGAAGGGGACAGCAAGACTACACCTTC
TRBV18	-	TRBD2	TRBJ2-1	CASSQLAGYNEQFF	TGTGCCAGCTCACAACTAGCGGGGTACAATGAGCAGTTCTTC
TRBV7-2	-	-	TRBJ2-3	CASSKGQSTDTQYF	TGTGCCAGCAGCAAAGGACAGAGCACAGATACGCAGTATTTT
TRBV9	-	TRBD1	TRBJ1-5	CASSAQGGDQPQHF	TGTGCCAGCAGCGCCCAGGGGGGAGATCAGCCCCAGCATTTT
TRBV9	-	-	TRBJ2-2	CASSPTAGPSGELFF	TGTGCCAGCAGCCCAACGGCGGGGCCCTCCGGGGAGCTGTTTTTT
TRBV6-5	-	-	TRBJ2-6	CASRPGASGANVLTF	TGTGCCAGCAGGCCTGGGGCCTCTGGGGCCAACGTCCTGACTTTC
TRBV19	-	-	TRBJ1-1	CASSTTFREGFAEAFF	TGTGCCAGTAGTACGACGTTCAGGGAGGGGTTCGCTGAAGCTTTCTTT
TRBV6-5	-	-	TRBJ1-2	CASSYSGNNYGYTF	TGTGCCAGCAGTTACTCCGGGAATAACTATGGCTACACCTTC
TRBV5-4	-	-	TRBJ1-1	CASSVDGPGGTEAFF	TGTGCCAGCAGCGTTGACGGTCCAGGAGGGACTGAAGCTTTCTTT
TRBV6-5	-	TRBD2	TRBJ2-1	CASSYTGLAGGNEQFF	TGTGCCAGCAGTTACACTGGACTAGCTGGGGGGAATGAGCAGTTCTTC
TRBV18	-	-	TRBJ1-2	CASSEGGNYGYTF	TGTGCCAGCTCCGAGGGAGGTAACTATGGCTACACCTTC
TRBV5-6	-	-	TRBJ2-3	CASSGGAPGDTQYF	TGTGCCAGCAGCGGAGGGGCCCCTGGGGATACGCAGTATTTT
TRBV30	-	TRBD1	TRBJ1-6	CAWSVSGGLYSPLHF	TGTGCCTGGAGTGTTTCAGGGGGCCTGTATTCACCCCTCCACTTT
TRBV7-7	-	-	TRBJ2-5	CASSLSLAETQYF	TGTGCCAGCAGCTTATCACTAGCAGAGACCCAGTACTTC
TRBV11-2	-	-	TRBJ2-5	CASSLQGSRETQYF	TGTGCCAGCAGCTTACAGGGGTCGCGGGAGACCCAGTACTTC
TRBV11-2	once	TRBD2	TRBJ2-2	CATSFGGGTTGELFF	TGTGCCACCAGCTTCGGGGGGGGGACCACCGGGGAGCTGTTTTTT
TRBV28	-	TRBD2	TRBJ2-3	CASSFNPSGTSAVEDTQYF	TGTGCCAGCAGTTTTAACCCGTCTGGTACTAGCGCCGTGGAAGATACGCAGTATTTT
TRBV5-1	-	TRBD1	TRBJ2-1	CASSFGTGGYNEQFF	TGCGCCAGCAGCTTTGGGACAGGGGGCTACAATGAGCAGTTCTTC
TRBV24-1	-	TRBD2	TRBJ2-1	CATSATGLAGQRNSYNEQFF	TGTGCCACCAGTGCCACCGGACTAGCGGGACAGAGGAACTCCTACAATGAGCAGTTCTTC
TRBV5-1	-	TRBD1	TRBJ1-4	CASSHGQGGGNEKLFF	TGCGCCAGCAGCCACGGACAGGGTGGTGGTAATGAAAAACTGTTTTTT
TRBV9	-	TRBD2	TRBJ2-1	CASRPLLAGGNEQFF	TGTGCCAGCAGGCCCCTACTAGCGGGAGGTAATGAGCAGTTCTTC
TRBV7-8	-	-	TRBJ1-1	CASSLAQAGAGTEAFF	TGTGCCAGCAGCTTAGCGCAGGCAGGGGCCGGCACTGAAGCTTTCTTT
TRBV5-1	few	-	TRBJ1-1	CASRGSVTDTEAFF	TGCGCCTCGAGGGGGTCAGTTACGGACACTGAAGCTTTCTTT
TRBV30	-	TRBD2	TRBJ2-2	CAWSVRGGNTGELFF	TGTGCCTGGAGTGTTCGGGGGGGGAACACCGGGGAGCTGTTTTTT
TRBV24-1	-	TRBD1	TRBJ1-4	CATSDPFDRGSEKLFF	TGTGCCACCAGTGACCCCTTCGACAGGGGTAGTGAAAAACTGTTTTTT